Included here is one T cell receptor beta chain sequence, with context. The antigen remains undetermined. Only in-frame clones appear in the TCRdb table, and some are missing; sequencing was by immunoSEQ multiplex PCR. The repertoire holds 130,000 or so clones, with 90% to 95% as singletons. The CDR3 loop spans 17 amino acids. Germline lookup yields CDR1 PRHDT and CDR2 FYEKMQ (reference sequence). V lost 1 base, J lost 4 bases, and 10 bases stayed unmatched. This entry is derived from a study of T cell responses to AZD1222 COVID-19 vaccine. General study findings and limits: Among vaccine-associated CD4 TCRs, coverage spanned spike, with dominance at 160-218 and 743-854. At baseline, seropositivity was found in only five or six AZD1222 recipients. Spike-specific TCRs gained breadth and depth after people received two AZD1222 doses.

The chain carries TRBV13 and TRBJ1-2; 9 positions match TRBD1. The sequences come from peripheral blood, collected on day 0 of AZD1222 vaccination. The clonotype originates from an adult in good health. CDR3 nucleotide sequence: TGTGCCAGCAGCTTAGAAGCTTACCGGGACAGGGTCTATGGCTACACCTTC. The encoded protein is CASSLEAYRDRVYGYTF. The full variable domain, in which reference TRBV13 and TRBJ1-2 provide the parts outside the CDR3, is AAGVIQSPRHLIKEKRETATLKCYPIPRHDTVYWYQQGPGQDPQFLISFYEKMQSDKGSIPDRFSAQQFSDYHSELNMSSLELGDSALYFCASSLEAYRDRVYGYTFGSGTRLTVV.